Presented here are 9 T cell receptor beta chains from one specimen sequenced in a study of T cell responses to AZD1222 COVID-19 vaccine. Method: immunoSEQ multiplex PCR; TCRdb's copy keeps in-frame clones and lacks some. The sample comprises about 150,000 clones, 90% of which are singletons, and less than 2% rests with the top ten. The source was peripheral blood, collected on day 0 of AZD1222 vaccination. The receptors originated from an adult in good health.

The rearrangement uses TRBV27 and TRBJ2-3, with TRBD2 identical over 8 bases. CDR3 length equals 15 residues. Germline V lookup: CDR1 MNHEY, CDR2 SMNVEV (reference sequence). V lost 3 bases to trimming and J lost 2 bases; unmatched junction nucleotides: 4. CDR3: CASSFSGTPTDTQYF. The CDR3 DNA reads TGTGCCAGCAGTTTTAGCGGGACTCCCACAGATACGCAGTATTTT.

This rearrangement joins TRBV10-3 to TRBJ2-5; D may correspond to TRBD1 or TRBD2 (6 bases each). The V end was cut by 2 bases, the J end by 3 bases, with 19 bases between. The CDR3 has 17 residues. CDR1 and CDR2 (germline): ENHRY, SYGVKD. The CDR3 DNA follows: TGTGCCATCAGTGAGAGCCGGGGGTTGAGGGGGGAAGAGACCCAGTACTTC. It translates to CAISESRGLRGEETQYF.

The genes are TRBV7-9 and TRBJ1-1, with TRBD1 matching over 8 bases. V trimming: 7 bases; J trimming: 1 base; junction bases outside the gene matches: 14. The CDR3 runs to 17 residues. Germline V gives CDR1 SEHNR, CDR2 FQNEAQ (reference sequence). CDR3 region: CASIQRGTGGWNTEAFF. CDR3 DNA sequence: TGTGCCAGCATCCAGAGGGGCACAGGGGGATGGAACACTGAAGCTTTCTTT.

The genes are TRBV19 and TRBJ2-7, with 8 bases aligning to TRBD2. The CDR3 has 14 residues. Germline loops: CDR1 LNHDA, CDR2 SQIVND (reference sequence). Trimming at V came to 4 bases and at J to 2 bases, leaving 4 bases not matched to a gene. DNA for the CDR3: TGTGCCAGTAGTACTAGCGGGTACACCTACGAGCAGTACTTC. Translating it yields CASSTSGYTYEQYF. The variable domain in full, with the rest retrieved from reference TRBV19 and TRBJ2-7, is DGGITQSPKYLFRKEGQNVTLSCEQNLNHDAMYWYRQDPGQGLRLIYYSQIVNDFQKGDIAEGYSVSREKKESFPLTVTSAQKNPTAFYLCASSTSGYTYEQYFGPGTRLTVT.

The chain couples TRBV27 to TRBJ2-1; unclear D gene. This CDR3 has 15 amino acids. Trimming stripped 9 bases from V and 0 bases from J, with 15 bases between. The V gene's germline CDR1 is MNHEY and CDR2 SMNVEV (reference sequence). CDR3 sequence (DNA): TGTGCCAGTCAAGCGAGCCTCAGCTCCTACAATGAGCAGTTCTTC. Amino acid sequence: CASQASLSSYNEQFF.

The chain couples TRBV5-4 to TRBJ1-1; D ambiguous. Germline V gene sequence: CDR1 SGHNT, CDR2 YYREEE (reference sequence). Trimming took 2 bases from V and 4 from J, leaving 6 bases between them. The CDR3 length is 12 residues. CDR3 DNA sequence: TGTGCCAGCAGCTTCGGATCCACTGAAGCTTTCTTT. Its protein is CASSFGSTEAFF.

This chain uses TRBV19 with TRBJ2-7, with a weak D call TRBD1 (5 bases). V lost 2 bases to trimming and J lost 1 base, with 18 bases between them. Germline loops: CDR1 LNHDA, CDR2 SQIVND (reference sequence). This CDR3 region has 17 residues. CDR3 sequence reads: CASSIFLDIKPSYEQYF. For the CDR3, the DNA is TGTGCCAGTAGTATATTTCTGGACATAAAGCCTTCCTACGAGCAGTACTTC.

This clone has a count of ten or more. This rearrangement joins TRBV7-9 to TRBJ2-3; 9 bases are a match to TRBD2. The V and J ends lost 0 bases and 5 bases, in that order; junction bases with no gene match: 15. Germline V CDR1 and CDR2: SEHNR, FQNEAQ (reference sequence). This CDR3 is built from 19 residues. CDR3 loop: CASSLAGLISGSLGDTQYF. CDR3 nucleotide sequence: TGTGCCAGCAGCTTAGCGGGGCTTATTAGCGGGAGTCTGGGAGATACGCAGTATTTT.

The chain is built from TRBV19 and TRBJ1-5; 7 nucleotides agree with TRBD1. The length of the CDR3 is 16 residues. Germline V CDR1 and CDR2: LNHDA, SQIVND (reference sequence). V dropped 7 bases and J dropped 2; count of bases not matched to a gene: 11. CDR3 sequence (DNA): TGTGCCAGTAATAGACAGGGAACCTCGGGCAATCAGCCCCAGCATTTT. Its translation is CASNRQGTSGNQPQHF.